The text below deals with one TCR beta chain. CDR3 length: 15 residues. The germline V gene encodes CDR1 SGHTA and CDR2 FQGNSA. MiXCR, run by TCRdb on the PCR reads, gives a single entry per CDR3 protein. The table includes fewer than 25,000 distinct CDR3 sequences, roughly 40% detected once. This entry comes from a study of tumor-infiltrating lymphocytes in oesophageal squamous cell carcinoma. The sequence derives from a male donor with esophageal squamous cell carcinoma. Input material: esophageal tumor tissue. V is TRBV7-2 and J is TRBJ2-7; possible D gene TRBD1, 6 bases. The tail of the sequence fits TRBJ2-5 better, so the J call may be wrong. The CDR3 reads CASSLTGSPQETQYF. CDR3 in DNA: TGTGCCAGCAGCTTAACAGGGAGCCCCCAAGAGACCCAGTACTTC.